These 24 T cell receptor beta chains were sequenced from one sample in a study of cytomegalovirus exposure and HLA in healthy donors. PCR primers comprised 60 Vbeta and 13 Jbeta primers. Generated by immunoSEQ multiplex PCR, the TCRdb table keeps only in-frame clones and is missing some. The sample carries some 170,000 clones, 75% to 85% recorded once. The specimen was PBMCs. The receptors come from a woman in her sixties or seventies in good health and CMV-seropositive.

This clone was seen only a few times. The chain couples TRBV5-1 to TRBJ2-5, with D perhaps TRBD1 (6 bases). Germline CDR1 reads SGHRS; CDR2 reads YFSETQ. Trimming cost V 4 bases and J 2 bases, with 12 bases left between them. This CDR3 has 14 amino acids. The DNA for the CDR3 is TGCGCCAGCAGCAGGGCCACAGGGCAAGAGACCCAGTACTTC. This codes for CASSRATGQETQYF. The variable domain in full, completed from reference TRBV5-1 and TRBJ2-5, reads KAGVTQTPRYLIKTRGQQVTLSCSPISGHRSVSWYQQTPGQGLQFLFEYFSETQRNKGNFPGRFSGRQFSNSRSEMNVSTLELGDSALYLCASSRATGQETQYFGPGTRLLVL.

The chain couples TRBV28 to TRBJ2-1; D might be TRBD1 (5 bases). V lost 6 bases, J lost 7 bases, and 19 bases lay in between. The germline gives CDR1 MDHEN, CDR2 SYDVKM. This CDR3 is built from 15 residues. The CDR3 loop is CASRGVSDKKNEQFF. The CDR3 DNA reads TGTGCCAGCAGAGGGGTGAGCGACAAAAAGAATGAGCAGTTCTTC.

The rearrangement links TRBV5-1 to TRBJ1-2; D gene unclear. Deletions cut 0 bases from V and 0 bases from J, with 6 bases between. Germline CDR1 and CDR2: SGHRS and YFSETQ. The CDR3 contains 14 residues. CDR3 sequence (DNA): TGCGCCAGCAGCTTGGACAGCTCTAACTATGGCTACACCTTC. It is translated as CASSLDSSNYGYTF.

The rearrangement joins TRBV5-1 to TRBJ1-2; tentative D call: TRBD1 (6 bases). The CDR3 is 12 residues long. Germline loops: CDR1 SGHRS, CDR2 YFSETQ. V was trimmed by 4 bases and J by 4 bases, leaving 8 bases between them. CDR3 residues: CASSPDSYGYTF. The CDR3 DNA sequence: TGCGCCAGCAGCCCGGACAGCTATGGCTACACCTTC.

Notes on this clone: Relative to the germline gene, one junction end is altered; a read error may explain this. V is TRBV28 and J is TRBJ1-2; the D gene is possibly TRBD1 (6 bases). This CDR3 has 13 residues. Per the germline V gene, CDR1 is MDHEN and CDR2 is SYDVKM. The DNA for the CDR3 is TGTGCCATTTCTGGGGGGGCCCCTGGAAAAACAGCCTTC. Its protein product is CAISGGAPGKTAF.

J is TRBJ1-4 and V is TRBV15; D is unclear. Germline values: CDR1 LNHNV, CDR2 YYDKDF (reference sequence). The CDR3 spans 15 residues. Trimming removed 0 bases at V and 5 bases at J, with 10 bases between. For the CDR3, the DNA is TGTGCCACCAGCAGAGATGGCTCCAGGAATGAAAAACTGTTTTTT. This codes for CATSRDGSRNEKLFF.

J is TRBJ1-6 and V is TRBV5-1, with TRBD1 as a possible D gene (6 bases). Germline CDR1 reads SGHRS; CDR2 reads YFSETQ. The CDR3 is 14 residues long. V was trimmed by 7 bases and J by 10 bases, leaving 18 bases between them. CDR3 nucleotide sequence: TGCGCCAGCCACAGGGCAACCGGGGGGTCACCCCTCCACTTT. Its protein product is CASHRATGGSPLHF. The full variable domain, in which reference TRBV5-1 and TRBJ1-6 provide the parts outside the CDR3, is KAGVTQTPRYLIKTRGQQVTLSCSPISGHRSVSWYQQTPGQGLQFLFEYFSETQRNKGNFPGRFSGRQFSNSRSEMNVSTLELGDSALYLCASHRATGGSPLHFGNGTRLTVT.

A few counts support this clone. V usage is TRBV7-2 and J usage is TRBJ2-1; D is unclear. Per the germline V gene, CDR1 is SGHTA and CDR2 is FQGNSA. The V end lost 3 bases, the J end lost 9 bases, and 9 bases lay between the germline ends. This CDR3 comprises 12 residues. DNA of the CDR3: TGTGCCAGCAGCTTTCAGTATGGTGAGCAGTTCTTC. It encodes CASSFQYGEQFF.

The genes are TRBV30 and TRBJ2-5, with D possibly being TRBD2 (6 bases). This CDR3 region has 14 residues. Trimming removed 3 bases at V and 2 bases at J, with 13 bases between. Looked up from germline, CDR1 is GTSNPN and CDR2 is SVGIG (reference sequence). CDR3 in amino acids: CAWRVRERQETQYF. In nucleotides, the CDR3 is TGTGCCTGGAGGGTACGGGAGCGGCAAGAGACCCAGTACTTC.

CDR3 coding DNA: TGTGCCAGCACCCGACAATCTAGCACAGATACGCAGTATTTT. Protein sequence: CASTRQSSTDTQYF. The chain carries TRBV9 and TRBJ2-3; D not resolved. In germline, CDR1 is SGDLS, CDR2 YYNGEE. V was shortened by 6 bases and J by 0 bases, with 11 bases between the two germline ends. The CDR3 sequence is 14 residues long.

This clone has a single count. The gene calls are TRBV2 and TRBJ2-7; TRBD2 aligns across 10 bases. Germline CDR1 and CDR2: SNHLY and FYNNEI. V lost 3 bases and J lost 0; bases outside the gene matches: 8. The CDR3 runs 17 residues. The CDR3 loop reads CASSEEAGGLSSYEQYF. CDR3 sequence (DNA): TGTGCCAGCAGTGAGGAAGCGGGGGGGTTAAGCTCCTACGAGCAGTACTTC.

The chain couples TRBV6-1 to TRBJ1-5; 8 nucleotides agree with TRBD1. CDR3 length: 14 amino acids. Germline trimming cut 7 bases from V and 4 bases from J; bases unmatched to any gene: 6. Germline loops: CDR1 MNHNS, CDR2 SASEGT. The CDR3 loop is CASTWTGLNQPQHF. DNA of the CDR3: TGTGCCAGCACCTGGACAGGGCTGAATCAGCCCCAGCATTTT.

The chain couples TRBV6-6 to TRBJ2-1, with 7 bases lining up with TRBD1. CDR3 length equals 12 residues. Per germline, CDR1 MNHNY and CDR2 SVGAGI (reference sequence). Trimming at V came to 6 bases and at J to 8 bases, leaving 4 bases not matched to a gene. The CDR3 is CASSVRGHEQFF. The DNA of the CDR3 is TGTGCCAGCAGCGTTAGGGGGCATGAGCAGTTCTTC.

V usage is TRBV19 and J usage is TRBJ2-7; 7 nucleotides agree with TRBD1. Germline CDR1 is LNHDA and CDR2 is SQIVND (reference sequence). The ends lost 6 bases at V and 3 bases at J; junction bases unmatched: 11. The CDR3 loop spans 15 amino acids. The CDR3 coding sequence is TGTGCCAGTAGCACACCCCGGGACAGCCACTACGAGCAGTACTTC. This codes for CASSTPRDSHYEQYF.

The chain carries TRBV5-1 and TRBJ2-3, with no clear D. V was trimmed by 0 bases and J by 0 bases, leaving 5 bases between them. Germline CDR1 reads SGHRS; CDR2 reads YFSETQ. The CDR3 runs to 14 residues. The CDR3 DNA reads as TGCGCCAGCAGCTTGGGAACTAGCACAGATACGCAGTATTTT. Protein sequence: CASSLGTSTDTQYF.

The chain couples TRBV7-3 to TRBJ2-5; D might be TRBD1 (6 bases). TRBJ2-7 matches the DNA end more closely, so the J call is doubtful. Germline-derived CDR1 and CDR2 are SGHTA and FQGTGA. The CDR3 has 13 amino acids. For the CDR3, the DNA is TGTGCCAGCAGCCCGACAGGTTTGAACGAGCAGTACTTC. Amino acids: CASSPTGLNEQYF.

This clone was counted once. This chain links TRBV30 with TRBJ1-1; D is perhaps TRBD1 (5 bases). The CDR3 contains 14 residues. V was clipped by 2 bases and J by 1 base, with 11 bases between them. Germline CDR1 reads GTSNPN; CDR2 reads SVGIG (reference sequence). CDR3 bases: TGTGCCTGGAGTTCAGGGCCTGCGAACACTGAAGCTTTCTTT. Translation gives CAWSSGPANTEAFF.

DNA for the CDR3: TGTGCCAGCAGCCCCGCCGGACTAGCGGGGGGGCCCTACAATGAGCAGTTCTTC. This encodes CASSPAGLAGGPYNEQFF. This chain joins TRBV14 and TRBJ2-1; 15 bases fit TRBD2. The V and J ends lost 4 bases and 2 bases, in that order; junction bases with no gene match: 6. Germline CDR1 reads SGHDN; CDR2 reads FVKESK. The CDR3 covers 18 residues.

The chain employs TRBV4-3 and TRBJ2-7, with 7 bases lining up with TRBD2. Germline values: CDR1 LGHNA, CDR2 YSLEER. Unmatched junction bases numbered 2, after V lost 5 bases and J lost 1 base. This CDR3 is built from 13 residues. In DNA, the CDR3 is TGCGCCAGCAGCGGGGGGGGATCCTACGAGCAGTACTTC. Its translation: CASSGGGSYEQYF.

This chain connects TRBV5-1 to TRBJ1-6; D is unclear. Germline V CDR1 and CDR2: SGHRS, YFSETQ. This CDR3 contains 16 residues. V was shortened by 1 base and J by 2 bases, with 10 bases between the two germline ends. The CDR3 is CASSLPGSTYNSPLHF. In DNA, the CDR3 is TGCGCCAGCAGCTTGCCCGGTAGCACCTATAATTCACCCCTCCACTTT.

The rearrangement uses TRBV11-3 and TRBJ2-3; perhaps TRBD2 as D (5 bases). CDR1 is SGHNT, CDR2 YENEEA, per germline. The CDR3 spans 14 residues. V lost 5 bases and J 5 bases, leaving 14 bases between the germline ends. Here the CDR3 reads CASSAGAGQDTQYF. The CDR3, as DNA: TGTGCCAGCAGCGCCGGTGCGGGCCAAGATACGCAGTATTTT.

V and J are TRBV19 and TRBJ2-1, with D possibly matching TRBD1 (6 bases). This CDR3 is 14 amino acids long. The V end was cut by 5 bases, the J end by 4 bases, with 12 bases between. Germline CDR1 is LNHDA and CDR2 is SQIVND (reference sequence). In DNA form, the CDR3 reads TGTGCCAGTAGTCCCAGGGGATGGTACAATGAGCAGTTCTTC. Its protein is CASSPRGWYNEQFF. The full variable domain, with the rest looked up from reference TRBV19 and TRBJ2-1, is DGGITQSPKYLFRKEGQNVTLSCEQNLNHDAMYWYRQDPGQGLRLIYYSQIVNDFQKGDIAEGYSVSREKKESFPLTVTSAQKNPTAFYLCASSPRGWYNEQFFGPGTRLTVL.

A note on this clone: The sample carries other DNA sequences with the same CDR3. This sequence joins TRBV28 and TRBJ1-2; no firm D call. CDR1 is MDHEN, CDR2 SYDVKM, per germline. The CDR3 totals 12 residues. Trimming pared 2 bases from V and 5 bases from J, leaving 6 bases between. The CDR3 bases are TGTGCCAGCAGTTTAAGCCGGTATGGCTACACCTTC. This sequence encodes CASSLSRYGYTF.

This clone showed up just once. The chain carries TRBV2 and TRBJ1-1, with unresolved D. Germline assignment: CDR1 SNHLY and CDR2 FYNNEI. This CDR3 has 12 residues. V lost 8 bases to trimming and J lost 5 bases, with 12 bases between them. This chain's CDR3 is CASREGRTEAFF. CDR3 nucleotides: TGTGCCAGCCGGGAAGGGCGGACTGAAGCTTTCTTT.